This T cell receptor (beta chain) derives from a study of blood T cell repertoires in COVID-19. Study context: T cells, B-cell-depleted T cells, or PBMCs supplied cDNA or gDNA.

Regarding this clone: This may arise from a read error, as a much more abundant clone is one base away.

Assay used: immunoSEQ multiplex PCR; TCRdb lists only in-frame clones, some missing. Of approximately 69,000 clones in the sample, approximately 83% are singletons; the top ten hold roughly 12%. The CDR3 extends over 19 amino acids. Sequenced: peripheral blood. This chain links TRBV12-2 with TRBJ2-5; the tabulated D call, TRBD2, remains unverified against the DNA. TRBV12-2 is a recognized pseudogene. The clonotype was recovered from a human donor in a cohort sampled during active COVID-19. This CDR3 is CASRLVQLAGGHMRETQYF. CDR3 sequence (DNA): TGTGCAAGTCGCTTAGTCCAACTAGCGGGGGGGCATATGAGAGAGACCCAGTACTTC.